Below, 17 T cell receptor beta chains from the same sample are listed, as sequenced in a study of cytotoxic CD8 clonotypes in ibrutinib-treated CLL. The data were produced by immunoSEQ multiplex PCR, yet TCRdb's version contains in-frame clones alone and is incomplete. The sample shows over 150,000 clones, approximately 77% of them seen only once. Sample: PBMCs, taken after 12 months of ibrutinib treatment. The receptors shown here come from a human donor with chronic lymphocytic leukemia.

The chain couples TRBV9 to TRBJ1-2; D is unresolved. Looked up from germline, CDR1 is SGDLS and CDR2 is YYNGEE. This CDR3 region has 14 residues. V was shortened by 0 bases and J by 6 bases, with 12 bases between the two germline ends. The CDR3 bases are TGTGCCAGCAGCGTAGTATCCGGGCTGGATGGCTACACCTTC. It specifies CASSVVSGLDGYTF. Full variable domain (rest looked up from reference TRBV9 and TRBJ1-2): DSGVTQTPKHLITATGQRVTLRCSPRSGDLSVYWYQQSLDQGLQFLIQYYNGEERAKGNILERFSAQQFPDLHSELNLSSLELGDSALYFCASSVVSGLDGYTFGSGTRLTVV.

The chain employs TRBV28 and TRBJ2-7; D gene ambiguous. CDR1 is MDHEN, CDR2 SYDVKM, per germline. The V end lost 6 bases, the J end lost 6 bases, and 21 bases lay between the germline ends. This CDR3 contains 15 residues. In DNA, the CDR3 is TGTGCCAGCAGGACGACAACCCGCCCCTCAAGCGAGCAGTACTTC. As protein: CASRTTTRPSSEQYF.

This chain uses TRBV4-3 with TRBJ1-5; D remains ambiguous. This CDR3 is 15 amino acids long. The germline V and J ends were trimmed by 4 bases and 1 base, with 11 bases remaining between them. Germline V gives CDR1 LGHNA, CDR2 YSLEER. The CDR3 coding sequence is TGCGCCAGCAGCCTTAATCCAGAAAGCAATCAGCCCCAGCATTTT. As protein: CASSLNPESNQPQHF.

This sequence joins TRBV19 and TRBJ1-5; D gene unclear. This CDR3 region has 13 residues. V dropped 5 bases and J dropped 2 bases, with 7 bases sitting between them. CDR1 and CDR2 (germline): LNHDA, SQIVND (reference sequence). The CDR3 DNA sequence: TGTGCCAGTAGTTGGAACGGCAATCAGCCCCAGCATTTT. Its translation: CASSWNGNQPQHF.

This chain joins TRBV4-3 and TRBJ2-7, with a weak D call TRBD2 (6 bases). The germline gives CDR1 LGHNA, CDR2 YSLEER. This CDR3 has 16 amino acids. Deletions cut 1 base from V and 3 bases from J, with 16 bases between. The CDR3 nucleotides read TGCGCCAGCAGCCAAGGGCGGGACTCGGGTATCTACGAGCAGTACTTC. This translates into CASSQGRDSGIYEQYF.

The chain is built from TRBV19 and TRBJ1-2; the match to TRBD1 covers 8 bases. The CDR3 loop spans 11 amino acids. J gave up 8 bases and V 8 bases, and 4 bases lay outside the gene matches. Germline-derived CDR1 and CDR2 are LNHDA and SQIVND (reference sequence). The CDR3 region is CASQGALGYTF. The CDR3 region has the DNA TGTGCCAGTCAGGGGGCTTTAGGCTACACCTTC.

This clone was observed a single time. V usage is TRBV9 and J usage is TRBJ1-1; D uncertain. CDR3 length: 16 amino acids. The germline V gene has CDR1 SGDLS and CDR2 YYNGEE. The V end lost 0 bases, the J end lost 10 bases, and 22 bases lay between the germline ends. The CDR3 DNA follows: TGTGCCAGCAGCGTAGCGAGAAGCAATGCCCCAACGGGAGCTTTCTTT. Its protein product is CASSVARSNAPTGAFF.

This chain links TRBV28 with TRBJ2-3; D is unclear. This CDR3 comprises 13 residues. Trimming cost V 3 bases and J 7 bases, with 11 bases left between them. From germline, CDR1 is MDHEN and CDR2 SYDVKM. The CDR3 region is CASSLSRANTQYF. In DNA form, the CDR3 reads TGTGCCAGCAGTTTGTCCCGGGCGAATACGCAGTATTTT.

The CDR3 here is CASSQGGPQGKRANGYTF. The CDR3 DNA reads as TGCGCCAGCAGCCAAGGTGGACCACAGGGTAAGAGGGCAAATGGCTACACCTTC. The rearrangement links TRBV4-1 to TRBJ1-2; D is perhaps TRBD1 (6 bases). Trimming removed 1 base from V and 6 bases from J, with 24 bases in between. Germline-derived CDR1 and CDR2 are MGHRA and YSYEKL. This CDR3 region has 18 residues.

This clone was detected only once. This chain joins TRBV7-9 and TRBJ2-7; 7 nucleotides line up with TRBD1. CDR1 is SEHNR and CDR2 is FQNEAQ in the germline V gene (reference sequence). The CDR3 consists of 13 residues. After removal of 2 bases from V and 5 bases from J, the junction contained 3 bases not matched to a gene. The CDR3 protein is CASSLRGPDEQYF. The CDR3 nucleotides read TGTGCCAGCAGCTTAAGGGGGCCGGACGAGCAGTACTTC.

The CDR3: CAISDSGGALYEQYF. In DNA, the CDR3 is TGTGCCATCAGTGATAGCGGGGGGGCCCTCTACGAGCAGTACTTC. The J gene is TRBJ2-7, the V gene TRBV10-3, with 11 nucleotides matching TRBD2. Trimming took 3 bases from V and 3 from J; bases not matched to a gene: 4. Germline V gene data show CDR1 as ENHRY and CDR2 as SYGVKD. The CDR3 loop spans 15 amino acids.

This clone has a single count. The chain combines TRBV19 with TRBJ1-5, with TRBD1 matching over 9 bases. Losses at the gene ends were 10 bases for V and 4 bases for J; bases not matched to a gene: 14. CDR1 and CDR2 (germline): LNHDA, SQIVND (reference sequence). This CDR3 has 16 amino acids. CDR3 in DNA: TGTGCCACCTCGGGACAGGGAGGAGGGAAGAATCAGCCCCAGCATTTT. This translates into CATSGQGGGKNQPQHF.

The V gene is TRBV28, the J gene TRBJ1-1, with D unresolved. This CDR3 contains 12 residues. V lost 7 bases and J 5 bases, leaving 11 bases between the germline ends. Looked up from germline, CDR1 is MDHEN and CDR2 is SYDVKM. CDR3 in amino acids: CASTEMGTEAFF. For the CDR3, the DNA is TGTGCCAGCACCGAGATGGGAACTGAAGCTTTCTTT.

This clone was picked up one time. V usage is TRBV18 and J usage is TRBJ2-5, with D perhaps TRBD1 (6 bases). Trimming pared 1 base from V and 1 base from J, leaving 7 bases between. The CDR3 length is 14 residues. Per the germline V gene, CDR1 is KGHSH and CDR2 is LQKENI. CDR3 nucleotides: TGTGCCAGCTCACCACAGACAGGCCAAGAGACCCAGTACTTC. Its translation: CASSPQTGQETQYF.

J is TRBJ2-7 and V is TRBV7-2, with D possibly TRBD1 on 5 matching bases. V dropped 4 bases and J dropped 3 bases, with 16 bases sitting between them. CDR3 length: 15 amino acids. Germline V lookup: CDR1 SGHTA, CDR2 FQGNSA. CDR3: CASSSPDSLHYEQYF. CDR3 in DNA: TGTGCCAGCAGCTCCCCCGACAGTTTACACTACGAGCAGTACTTC.

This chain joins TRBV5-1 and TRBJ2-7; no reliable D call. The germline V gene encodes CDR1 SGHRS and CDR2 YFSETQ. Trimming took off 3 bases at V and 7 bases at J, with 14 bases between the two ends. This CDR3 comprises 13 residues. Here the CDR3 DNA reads TGCGCCAGCAGCTCCCCGATTTTCGGGGAGCAGTACTTC. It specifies CASSSPIFGEQYF.

CDR3 coding DNA: TGTGCCAGTAGGCAATCAGGGGAGACCCAGTACTTC. Encoded protein: CASRQSGETQYF. The chain combines TRBV19 with TRBJ2-5; D perhaps matches TRBD1 (5 bases). Germline assignment: CDR1 LNHDA and CDR2 SQIVND (reference sequence). The CDR3 has 12 amino acids. V was pared by 6 bases and J by 5 bases, with 10 bases between.